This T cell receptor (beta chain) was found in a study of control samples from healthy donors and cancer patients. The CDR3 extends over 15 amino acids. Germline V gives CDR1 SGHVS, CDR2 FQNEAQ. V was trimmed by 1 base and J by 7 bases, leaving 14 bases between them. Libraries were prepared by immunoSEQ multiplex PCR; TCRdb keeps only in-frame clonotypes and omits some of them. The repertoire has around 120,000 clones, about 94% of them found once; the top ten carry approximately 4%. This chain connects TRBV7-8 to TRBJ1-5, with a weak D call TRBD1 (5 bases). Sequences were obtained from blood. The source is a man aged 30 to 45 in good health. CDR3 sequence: CASSLGAGRAQPQHF. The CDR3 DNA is TGTGCCAGCAGCTTAGGGGCAGGGCGGGCCCAGCCCCAGCATTTT.